What follows describes a single TCR beta chain. Because the CDR3's place on the DNA is in doubt, the DNA is left out and the CDR3 is given as listed by TCRdb. These data originate in a study of low-dose radiotherapy and immunotherapy resistance in tumors. TRAV- and TRBV-specific primers primed first-strand cDNA, covering alpha and beta chains. TCRs underwent 15 to 25 PCR cycles of amplification with a constant-region primer and V-primer adapter. Each CDR3 protein is one row after TCRdb ran MiXCR on the reads. The sample lists approximately 100,000 distinct CDR3 sequences; more than 20% were seen once. Time point noted: after trial treatment. As for treatment: LDRT plus nivolumab, ipilimumab, low-dose cyclophosphamide and aspirin (RACIN trial). The CDR3 region is 24 residues in length, termini included. Germline CDR1 is SGHDT and CDR2 is YYEEEE.

The sequences come from PBMCs, collected after low-dose radiotherapy plus immunotherapy. J is TRBJ2-1 and V is TRBV5-6; the table's D call TRBD2 went unverified against the DNA. This receptor was obtained from a male donor with prostate cancer. The CDR3 protein is CASSFYICSAPPGLAGGPKGEQFF.